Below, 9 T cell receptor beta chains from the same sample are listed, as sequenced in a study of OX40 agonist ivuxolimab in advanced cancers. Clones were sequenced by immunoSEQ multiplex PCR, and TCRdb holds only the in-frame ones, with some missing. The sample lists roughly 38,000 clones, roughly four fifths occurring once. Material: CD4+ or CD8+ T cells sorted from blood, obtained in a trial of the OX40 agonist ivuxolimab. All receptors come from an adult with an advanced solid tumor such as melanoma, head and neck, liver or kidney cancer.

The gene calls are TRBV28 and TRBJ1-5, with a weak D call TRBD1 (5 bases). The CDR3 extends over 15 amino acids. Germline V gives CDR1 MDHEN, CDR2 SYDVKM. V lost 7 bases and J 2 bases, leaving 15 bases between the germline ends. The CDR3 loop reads CASTMNLGGNQPQHF. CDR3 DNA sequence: TGTGCCAGCACCATGAACCTAGGGGGCAATCAGCCCCAGCATTTT.

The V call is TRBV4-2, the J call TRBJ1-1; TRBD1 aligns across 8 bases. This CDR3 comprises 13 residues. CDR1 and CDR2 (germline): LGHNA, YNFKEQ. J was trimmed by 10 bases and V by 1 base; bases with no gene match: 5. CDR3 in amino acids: CASSQVDRGVAFF. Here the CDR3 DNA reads TGTGCCAGCAGCCAAGTTGACAGGGGTGTAGCTTTCTTT.

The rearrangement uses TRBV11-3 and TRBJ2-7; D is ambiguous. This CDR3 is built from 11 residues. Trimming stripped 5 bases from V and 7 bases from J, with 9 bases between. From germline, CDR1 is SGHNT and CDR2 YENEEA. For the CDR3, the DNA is TGTGCCAGCAGCCGAGATGGGGAGCAGTACTTC. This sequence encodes CASSRDGEQYF.

Here the CDR3 DNA reads TGTGCCAGTAGTAAGGGCGCCGGACAGAACACTGAAGCTTTCTTT. Translating gives CASSKGAGQNTEAFF. V is TRBV19 and J is TRBJ1-1; D might be TRBD1 (5 bases). V was cut by 4 bases and J by 1 base, with 13 bases left in between. This CDR3 is built from 15 residues. The germline gives CDR1 LNHDA, CDR2 SQIVND (reference sequence). Full variable domain (missing parts from reference TRBV19 and TRBJ1-1): DGGITQSPKYLFRKEGQNVTLSCEQNLNHDAMYWYRQDPGQGLRLIYYSQIVNDFQKGDIAEGYSVSREKKESFPLTVTSAQKNPTAFYLCASSKGAGQNTEAFFGQGTRLTVV.

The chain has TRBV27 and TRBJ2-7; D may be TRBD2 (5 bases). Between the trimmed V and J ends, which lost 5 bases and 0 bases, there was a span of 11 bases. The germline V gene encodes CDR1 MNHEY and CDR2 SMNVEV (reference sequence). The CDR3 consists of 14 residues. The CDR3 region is CASSVLGSSYEQYF. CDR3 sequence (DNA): TGTGCCAGCAGTGTTCTGGGGAGCTCCTACGAGCAGTACTTC.

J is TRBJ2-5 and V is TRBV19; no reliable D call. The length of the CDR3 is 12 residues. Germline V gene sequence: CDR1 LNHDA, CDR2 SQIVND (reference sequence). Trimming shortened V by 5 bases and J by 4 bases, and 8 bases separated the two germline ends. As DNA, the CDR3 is TGTGCCAGTAGTCCCTCGACAGAGACCCAGTACTTC. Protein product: CASSPSTETQYF.

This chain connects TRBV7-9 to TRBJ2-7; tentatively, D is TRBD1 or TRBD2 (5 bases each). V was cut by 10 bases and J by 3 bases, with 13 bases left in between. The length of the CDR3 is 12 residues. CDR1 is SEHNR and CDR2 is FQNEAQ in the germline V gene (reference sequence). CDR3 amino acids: CATGDGSYEQYF. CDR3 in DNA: TGTGCCACCGGGGACGGAAGCTACGAGCAGTACTTC.

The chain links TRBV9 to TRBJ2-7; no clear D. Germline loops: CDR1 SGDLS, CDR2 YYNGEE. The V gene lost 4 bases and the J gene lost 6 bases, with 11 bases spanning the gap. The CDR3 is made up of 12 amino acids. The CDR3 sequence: CASSLEVGEQYF. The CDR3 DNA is TGTGCCAGCAGCTTAGAGGTGGGCGAGCAGTACTTC.

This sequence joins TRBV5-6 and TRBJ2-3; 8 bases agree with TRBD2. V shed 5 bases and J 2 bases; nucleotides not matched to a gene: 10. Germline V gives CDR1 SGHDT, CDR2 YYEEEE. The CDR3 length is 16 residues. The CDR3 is CASSFEAGGITDTQYF. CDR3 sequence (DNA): TGTGCCAGCAGTTTCGAGGCGGGGGGTATCACAGATACGCAGTATTTT.